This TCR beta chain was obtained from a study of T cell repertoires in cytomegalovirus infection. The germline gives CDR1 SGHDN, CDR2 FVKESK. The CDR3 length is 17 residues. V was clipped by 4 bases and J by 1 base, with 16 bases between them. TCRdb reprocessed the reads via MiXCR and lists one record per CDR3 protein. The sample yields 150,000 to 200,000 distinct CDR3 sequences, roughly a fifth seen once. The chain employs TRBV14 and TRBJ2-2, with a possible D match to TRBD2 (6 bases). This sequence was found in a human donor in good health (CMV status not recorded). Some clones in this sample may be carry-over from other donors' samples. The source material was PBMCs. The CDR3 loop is CASSPYPGLENTGELFF. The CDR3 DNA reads TGTGCCAGCAGCCCCTACCCGGGACTGGAGAACACCGGGGAGCTGTTTTTT.